A single sample is the source of the 8 T cell receptor beta chains below, sequenced in a study of OX40 agonist ivuxolimab in advanced cancers. This table comes from immunoSEQ multiplex PCR, and its TCRdb copy is limited to in-frame clones, with some not included. The sample records 35,000 to 50,000 clones, around 89% being singletons. The source material was CD4+ or CD8+ T cells sorted from blood, sampled in a trial of the OX40 agonist ivuxolimab. These TCRs come from an adult with an advanced solid tumor such as melanoma, head and neck, liver or kidney cancer.

This clone came up once. The chain couples TRBV10-2 to TRBJ2-3, with TRBD2 identical over 15 bases. V gave up 6 bases and J gave up 0 bases; unmatched junction bases: 7. The CDR3 contains 18 residues. Germline CDR1 WSHSY, CDR2 SAAADI. CDR3 sequence reads: CASRKGLAGGFSTDTQYF. CDR3 DNA: TGCGCCAGCAGAAAGGGACTAGCGGGGGGATTTAGCACAGATACGCAGTATTTT.

This clone was seen only once. The chain is built from TRBV27 and TRBJ1-4, with 8 bases fitting TRBD1. The V and J ends lost 5 bases and 8 bases, in that order; junction bases with no gene match: 13. The CDR3 is made up of 16 amino acids. Germline V gene data show CDR1 as MNHEY and CDR2 as SMNVEV (reference sequence). CDR3 in DNA: TGTGCCAGCAGTGGCGTACTCAGGGGGCGTCGGGAAAAACTGTTTTTT. Its translation: CASSGVLRGRREKLFF.

This clone appeared once. This chain links TRBV7-8 with TRBJ1-3, with TRBD1 as a possible D gene (5 bases). The CDR3 covers 13 residues. The ends were cut back, 8 bases at V and 0 bases at J, with 8 bases in the middle. The V gene's germline CDR1 is SGHVS and CDR2 FQNEAQ. CDR3 protein: CASGGLSGNTIYF. The CDR3 region has the DNA TGTGCCAGCGGGGGTCTCTCTGGAAACACCATATATTTT.

In the case of this clone: The final CDR3 position lacks the conserved phenylalanine or tryptophan, pointing to a likely read error. The genes are TRBV2 and TRBJ1-2; D is unclear. Germline CDR1 reads SNHLY; CDR2 reads FYNNEI. This CDR3 has 11 residues. V gave up 6 bases and J gave up 7 bases, with 9 bases separating them. CDR3 amino acids: CASRGSFGYTL. The CDR3 DNA reads as TGTGCCAGCAGGGGTAGTTTTGGCTACACCCTC.

This rearrangement joins TRBV5-1 to TRBJ2-3; TRBD1 matches 12 bases. CDR1 is SGHRS, CDR2 YFSETQ, per germline. This CDR3 has 18 residues. V lost 4 bases to trimming and J lost 4 bases; unmatched junction nucleotides: 13. CDR3 in amino acids: CASSVVGQGAYGPDTQYF. The CDR3 DNA is TGCGCCAGCAGCGTGGTGGGACAGGGGGCATACGGCCCAGATACGCAGTATTTT. Using reference TRBV5-1 and TRBJ2-3 for the parts outside the CDR3, the full variable domain is KAGVTQTPRYLIKTRGQQVTLSCSPISGHRSVSWYQQTPGQGLQFLFEYFSETQRNKGNFPGRFSGRQFSNSRSEMNVSTLELGDSALYLCASSVVGQGAYGPDTQYFGPGTRLTVL.

The chain is built from TRBV5-4 and TRBJ2-5, with 9 bases fitting TRBD2. Unmatched junction bases numbered 9, after V lost 4 bases and J lost 2 bases. Germline CDR1 is SGHNT and CDR2 is YYREEE (reference sequence). The CDR3 runs 16 residues. The CDR3 DNA follows: TGTGCCAGCAGCCTTGGGGGAAGCGGGGGGCAAGAGACCCAGTACTTC. The encoded protein is CASSLGGSGGQETQYF.

The chain combines TRBV6-5 with TRBJ2-5; 9 nucleotides match TRBD1. This CDR3 has 14 residues. From germline, CDR1 is MNHEY and CDR2 SVGAGI. J gave up 4 bases and V 8 bases, and 8 bases lay outside the gene matches. The CDR3 loop is CASSQGALGETQYF. CDR3 in DNA: TGTGCCAGCTCACAGGGGGCGCTCGGAGAGACCCAGTACTTC.

The chain couples TRBV11-2 to TRBJ1-4, with D perhaps matching TRBD1 (6 bases). The CDR3 is made up of 17 amino acids. V lost 2 bases, J lost 7 bases, and 20 bases lay in between. CDR1 and CDR2 from the germline V gene are SGHAT and FQNNGV. For the CDR3, the DNA is TGTGCCAGCAGCTTATTCGGGGCCGGGGGCCTCGGTGAAAAACTGTTTTTT. This sequence encodes CASSLFGAGGLGEKLFF.